This T cell receptor beta chain was identified in a study of blood T cell repertoires in COVID-19. Study at large: Whether acute or convalescent, the COVID-19 samples came from the United States, Italy and Spain. Sample material is recorded as cDNA or gDNA derived from T cells, B-cell-depleted T cells, or PBMCs.

Original processing methods: It was from reference gene primer amplification that nucleated cell counts were estimated. Assay used: immunoSEQ multiplex PCR; TCRdb lists only in-frame clones, some missing. V, J and clone size were drawn from that table, and D and trimming were deduced from the DNA. Of about 160,000 clones listed, roughly 90% are singletons. Germline values: CDR1 SQVTM, CDR2 ANQGSEA. This CDR3 comprises 13 residues. The V and J ends lost 4 bases and 3 bases respectively, with 12 bases between them. The chain carries TRBV29-1 and TRBJ1-1; no firm D call. The sequenced sample was peripheral blood. The receptor comes from a man aged 45-65 years with acute or convalescent COVID-19. The CDR3 nucleotides read TGCAGCGTTGGTTGGGCGAGGGACACTGAAGCTTTCTTT. This codes for CSVGWARDTEAFF.